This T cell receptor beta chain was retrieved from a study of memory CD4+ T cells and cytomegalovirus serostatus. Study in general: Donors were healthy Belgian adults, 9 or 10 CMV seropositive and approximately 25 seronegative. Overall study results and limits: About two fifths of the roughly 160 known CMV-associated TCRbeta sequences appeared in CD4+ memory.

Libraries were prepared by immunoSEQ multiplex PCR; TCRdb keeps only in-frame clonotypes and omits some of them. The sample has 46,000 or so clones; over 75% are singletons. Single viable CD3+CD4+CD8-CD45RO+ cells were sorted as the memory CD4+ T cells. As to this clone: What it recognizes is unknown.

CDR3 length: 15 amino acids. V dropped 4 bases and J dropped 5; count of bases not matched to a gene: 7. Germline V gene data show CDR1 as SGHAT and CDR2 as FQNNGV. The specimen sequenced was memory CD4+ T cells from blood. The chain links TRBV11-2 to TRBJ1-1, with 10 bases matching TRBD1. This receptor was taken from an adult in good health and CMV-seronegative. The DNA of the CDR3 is TGTGCCAGCAGCTCTTCGGACAGGGGGGGGACTGAAGCTTTCTTT. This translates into CASSSSDRGGTEAFF.